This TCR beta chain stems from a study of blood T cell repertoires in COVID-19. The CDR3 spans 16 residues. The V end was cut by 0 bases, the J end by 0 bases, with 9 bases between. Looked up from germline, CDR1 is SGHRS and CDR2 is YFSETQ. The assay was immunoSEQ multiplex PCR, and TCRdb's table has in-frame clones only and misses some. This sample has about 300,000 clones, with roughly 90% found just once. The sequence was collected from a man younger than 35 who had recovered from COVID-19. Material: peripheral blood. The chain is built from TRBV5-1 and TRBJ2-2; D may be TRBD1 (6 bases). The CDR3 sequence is CASSLAGTTNTGELFF. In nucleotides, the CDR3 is TGCGCCAGCAGCTTGGCCGGGACAACGAACACCGGGGAGCTGTTTTTT.